This T cell receptor (beta chain) was captured in a study of blood T cell repertoires in COVID-19. Overall study context: COVID-19 samples, acute and convalescent, were from the United States, Italy and Spain.

In the authors' workflow: Amplifying reference gene primers gave estimates of nucleated cell counts. Assay used: immunoSEQ multiplex PCR; TCRdb lists only in-frame clones, some missing. From that table come the V and J calls and clone size; the DNA was used to work out D and trimming. The sample holds 150,000 to 200,000 clones; roughly 90% are singletons and the top ten take under 4.5%. This CDR3 spans 13 amino acids. The V gene lost 8 bases and the J gene lost 6 bases, with 14 bases spanning the gap. The TCR originated in a woman between 65 and 79 years old with acute or convalescent COVID-19. The chain recombines TRBV12-3 or TRBV12-4 with TRBJ2-1, with a tentative D call TRBD2 (6 bases). The sample consisted of peripheral blood. This CDR3 is CASGRLGGNEQFF. DNA for the CDR3: TGTGCCAGCGGGAGGCTTGGGGGCAATGAGCAGTTCTTC.